This T cell receptor beta chain was retrieved from a study of shared clonotypes between healthy human individuals. Germline CDR1 SNHLY, CDR2 FYNNEI. Trimming removed 2 bases at V and 2 bases at J, with 10 bases between. The CDR3 runs to 15 residues. The protocol was immunoSEQ multiplex PCR, while the TCRdb copy is restricted to in-frame clones and leaves out a portion. The sample gives 800,000 to 950,000 clones, roughly 96% of which show up once; less than 0.25% is in the top ten. Naive CD8 cells were CD45RO-negative, positively selected for CCR7, excluding terminally differentiated effector memory CD45RA+ cells.

The sample comprised naive CD8+ T cells sorted from blood. This TCR was sampled from a man aged 25-40 years in good health. This chain uses TRBV2 with TRBJ2-1; D is possibly TRBD1 or TRBD2 (6 bases each). CDR3 in amino acids: CASSETRDTYNEQFF. CDR3 sequence (DNA): TGTGCCAGCAGTGAAACGCGGGACACCTACAATGAGCAGTTCTTC.